This section outlines one T cell receptor beta chain sequence together with its context. No antigen is known for it. The CDR3 sequence is 16 residues long. Trimming left V 2 bases short and J 0 bases short, with 11 bases between. Germline loops: CDR1 ENHRY, CDR2 SYGVKD. Generated by immunoSEQ multiplex PCR, the TCRdb table keeps only in-frame clones and is missing some. The data hold 45,000 to 60,000 clones, with 65% to 90% observed a single time. The sample originates from a study of early stage breast cancer tumors. Study-level findings and limits: Functional markers like CD4, CD8 and FOXP3 were missed in bulk sequencing.

V usage is TRBV10-3 and J usage is TRBJ1-5; D is uncertain. The receptor comes from a person between 50 and 60 years old with breast cancer. Specimen: blood. Written as DNA, the CDR3 is TGTGCCATCAGTGAGGGCGGGATAAATAGCAATCAGCCCCAGCATTTT. Its translation is CAISEGGINSNQPQHF.